This TCR beta chain was documented in a study of cytomegalovirus exposure and HLA in healthy donors (dated by TCRdb to about 2017). Regarding the research as a whole: According to a later analysis, one platform produced both the roughly 120 validation repertoires and the 620 or so repertoires of the first cohort. The study aimed to test whether cataloging public T cell receptors could reveal signatures of past pathogen exposure. To predict cytomegalovirus infection status, the study combined high-throughput TCR immunosequencing, statistical association of individual TCRs with disease status, and machine learning. In addition to the first cohort of roughly 670 subjects, a separate validation cohort of 130 or so different subjects was used.

Cut back by 2 bases and 3 bases, the V and J ends lie 11 bases apart. The CDR3 covers 14 residues, taking in both the cysteine and the phenylalanine. Only the CDR3 region is kept as DNA, spanning 42 bases read in frame from base 1. CDR1 and CDR2, per the germline V gene, are SGHRS and YFSETQ. Concerning this clone itself: Its antigen is still unknown. The input lacks base qualities; no much larger clone sits a single base away. Other DNA sequences in this sample translate to the same CDR3.

Separate from the approximately 700-subject first cohort, the validation cohort of roughly 110 subjects was the group to which the donors belonged. The library was made by the immunoSEQ multiplex PCR assay. From the authors' description of their analysis: A statistical classification framework was developed to diagnose cytomegalovirus status using the catalog of TCR beta chain sequences. TCRdb's version of the immuneACCESS table is confined to in-frame rearrangements and falls short of the full clone set. An unresolved V gene accounts for under half of the shortfall where checked; the remainder is of unknown origin. The V and J calls and clone size were taken over from that table, and D and trimming were inferred from the DNA. Counted in this sample were about 120,000 clones; approximately 91% of them appeared once. 2% of the sample comes from the top ten. Overall results and qualifications from the work: A few of the identified cytomegalovirus-associated TCR beta chains were confirmed in vitro to be specific for cytomegalovirus antigens. A total of 150 or so TCR beta chains were listed by the study as associated with cytomegalovirus. A later analysis had no HLA typing for the validation cohort, so co-occurrence there was scored across all 120 repertoires. Subsequent analysis determined that TCRs grouped into clusters in the first cohort also showed a tendency toward co-occurrence across the roughly 130 validation repertoires, and about 93% of cluster scores exceeded 0. Most TCR sequences were observed very rarely across donors, whereas some public TCRs were present in many individuals. Cytomegalovirus status was reported to be diagnosed by the classifier with high specificity and sensitivity in both the original and validation cohorts. The authors suggested that the approach could potentially be generalized to other disease states and immunological phenotypes.

The sequencing input was PBMCs. The sequence came from a woman between 18 and 29 years old in good health and CMV-seronegative. This receptor chain uses TRBV5-1 and TRBJ1-1; TRBD1 might be the D gene, on 5 matching bases. The CDR3 sequence is CASSFQGRDTEAFF. The nucleotide sequence is TGCGCCAGCAGCTTCCAGGGTCGTGACACTGAAGCTTTCTTT.